These 5 T cell receptor beta chains were all obtained from the same sample, sequenced in a study of shared clonotypes between healthy human individuals. Assay used: immunoSEQ multiplex PCR; TCRdb lists only in-frame clones, some missing. Of approximately 2.1 million clones in the sample, 85% to 95% were seen once. The sequenced sample was naive CD4+ T cells from PBMCs. Documented subset: CD45RA+ positively selected. These receptors originate from a man aged 18 to 29 in good health. Some clones in this sample may be carry-over from other donors' samples.

Worth noting for this clone: The same CDR3 is also encoded by other DNA sequences in this sample. The CDR3 spells CASSSYRGSYEQYF. The CDR3 DNA follows: TGTGCCAGCAGCTCCTACAGGGGATCCTACGAGCAGTACTTC. The gene calls are TRBV11-2 and TRBJ2-7, with 7 nucleotides matching TRBD1. This CDR3 region has 14 residues. V lost 4 bases, J lost 1 base, and 4 bases stayed unmatched. In germline, CDR1 is SGHAT, CDR2 FQNNGV.

This clone was seen a single time. The chain links TRBV5-1 to TRBJ2-2, with D possibly being TRBD1 (6 bases). V was clipped by 4 bases and J by 6 bases, with 13 bases between them. The CDR3 totals 14 residues. Germline CDR1 SGHRS, CDR2 YFSETQ. The CDR3 DNA reads as TGCGCCAGCAGCATAACAGGGACGGCCGGGGAGCTGTTTTTT. The encoded protein is CASSITGTAGELFF.

As DNA, the CDR3 is TGTGCCAGCAGCTGGTCCGCCAACGGACTAGCGGGAGTATCCTACGAGCAGTACTTC. Translation gives CASSWSANGLAGVSYEQYF. The chain employs TRBV11-2 and TRBJ2-7; 13 bases align to TRBD2. The V and J ends lost 4 bases and 1 base, in that order; junction bases with no gene match: 13. The CDR3 spans 19 residues. Per the germline V gene, CDR1 is SGHAT and CDR2 is FQNNGV.

V gene TRBV7-3 combines with J gene TRBJ2-6; 7 bases match TRBD2. V gave up 3 bases and J gave up 2 bases; unmatched junction bases: 4. Germline CDR1 reads SGHTA; CDR2 reads FQGTGA. The CDR3 covers 16 residues. CDR3 amino acids: CASSLRAGAGANVLTF. For the CDR3, the DNA is TGTGCCAGCAGCTTGAGGGCGGGAGCTGGGGCCAACGTCCTGACTTTC.

In its sample, this clone was seen once. This chain uses TRBV11-2 with TRBJ2-3; D gene ambiguous. V lost 5 bases and J lost 2, with 5 bases in between. The germline CDR1 and CDR2 sequences are SGHAT and FQNNGV. The length of the CDR3 is 12 residues. CDR3 sequence (DNA): TGTGCCAGCAGCCGGACCACAGATACGCAGTATTTT. It translates to CASSRTTDTQYF.